This T cell receptor (beta chain) was sequenced in a study of blood T cell repertoires in COVID-19. Study context: Sites across the United States, Italy and Spain contributed samples from acute and convalescent COVID-19. PBMCs, B-cell-depleted T cells, or T cells provided the cDNA or gDNA that made up the material.

Assay: immunoSEQ multiplex PCR; the TCRdb copy retains only in-frame clones and omits some. The data show 50,000 to 70,000 clones, around 66% seen once. Enrollees, roughly 18 to 95 years old, lived in around 23 US areas. The sequencing input was PBMCs or T cells enriched from blood (not recorded which). The receptor comes from a woman aged 60 to 75 who had been exposed to COVID-19.

CDR3 sequence: CASSAGTANTEAFF. The CDR3, as DNA: TGTGCCAGCAGTGCCGGGACAGCGAACACTGAAGCTTTCTTT. V usage is TRBV6-4 and J usage is TRBJ1-1; 7 bases are shared with TRBD1. With 4 bases clipped from V and 1 base from J, the junction kept 3 bases outside the gene matches. Germline V lookup: CDR1 MRHNA, CDR2 SNTAGT. The CDR3 is 14 residues long.